This T cell receptor (beta chain) was captured in a study of blood T cell repertoires in COVID-19. Study-level information: The United States, Italy and Spain provided the acute and convalescent COVID-19 samples. In each case, the material was cDNA or gDNA derived from T cells, B-cell-depleted T cells, or PBMCs.

V lost 4 bases and J 2 bases, leaving 9 bases between the germline ends. CDR1 LNHDA and CDR2 SQIVND come from the germline V gene (reference sequence). This CDR3 contains 13 residues. Generated by immunoSEQ multiplex PCR, the TCRdb table keeps only in-frame clones and is missing some. The sample has 100,000 to 150,000 clones, around 89% seen once. Patients at the Seattle site were enrolled during active infection and followed longitudinally. The table lists this clone with a count of one. The clonotype comes from a man in his 60s with COVID-19, enrolled during active disease. This rearrangement joins TRBV19 to TRBJ2-7; a weak D match, TRBD1 (6 bases). Material for sequencing was peripheral blood. The CDR3 is CASSRRQAYEQYF. CDR3 in DNA: TGTGCCAGTAGTAGGAGACAGGCCTACGAGCAGTACTTC.